These 3 T cell receptor beta chains came from one sample sequenced in a study of blood T cell repertoires in COVID-19. Clones were sequenced by immunoSEQ multiplex PCR, and TCRdb holds only the in-frame ones, with some missing. Among fewer than 300,000 clones listed, about 89% were seen once. Sample: PBMCs or T cells enriched from blood (not recorded which). These receptors were collected from a man aged 35 to 55 who had recovered from COVID-19.

The chain recombines TRBV7-3 with TRBJ2-3, with TRBD1 matching over 10 bases. The CDR3 runs to 15 residues. V was clipped by 3 bases and J by 6 bases; unmatched bases: 6. Germline assignment: CDR1 SGHTA and CDR2 FQGTGA. The CDR3 sequence is CASSFPTGGIDTQYF. The CDR3 DNA follows: TGTGCCAGCAGCTTCCCGACAGGGGGCATTGATACGCAGTATTTT.

The chain has TRBV6-6 and TRBJ2-6; D might be TRBD1 (7 bases). CDR3 length: 18 residues. V shed 5 bases and J shed 0 bases, with 17 bases lying between them. Germline CDR1 MNHNY, CDR2 SVGAGI (reference sequence). The CDR3: CASSPKGGQSSGANVLTF. DNA of the CDR3: TGTGCCAGCAGTCCAAAGGGGGGACAGAGCTCTGGGGCCAACGTCCTGACTTTC.

The chain links TRBV2 to TRBJ1-6; TRBD1 matches 8 bases. Per the germline V gene, CDR1 is SNHLY and CDR2 is FYNNEI. The ends lost 6 bases at V and 0 bases at J; junction bases unmatched: 16. The CDR3 covers 20 residues. The CDR3 DNA reads TGTGCCAGCAGCATAATCCGGACAGGGAGGGAGAGCTCCTATAATTCACCCCTCCACTTT. Translated, it gives CASSIIRTGRESSYNSPLHF.